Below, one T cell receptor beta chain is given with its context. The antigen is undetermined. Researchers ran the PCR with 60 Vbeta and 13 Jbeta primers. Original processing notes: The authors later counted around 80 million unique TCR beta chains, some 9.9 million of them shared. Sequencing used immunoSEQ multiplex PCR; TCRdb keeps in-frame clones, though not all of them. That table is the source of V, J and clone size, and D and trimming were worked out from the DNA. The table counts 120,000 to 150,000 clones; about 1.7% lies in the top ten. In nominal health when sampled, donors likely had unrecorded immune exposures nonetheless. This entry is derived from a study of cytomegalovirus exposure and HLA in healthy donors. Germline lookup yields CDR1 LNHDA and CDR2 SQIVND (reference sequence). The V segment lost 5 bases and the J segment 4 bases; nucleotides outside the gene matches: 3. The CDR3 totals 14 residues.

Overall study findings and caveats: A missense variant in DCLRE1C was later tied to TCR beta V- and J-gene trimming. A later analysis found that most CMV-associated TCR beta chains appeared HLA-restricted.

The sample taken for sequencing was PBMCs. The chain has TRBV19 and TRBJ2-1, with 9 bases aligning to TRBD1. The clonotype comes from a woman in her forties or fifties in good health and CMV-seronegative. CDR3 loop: CASSVGTGYNEQFF. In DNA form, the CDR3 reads TGTGCCAGTAGTGTCGGGACAGGGTACAATGAGCAGTTCTTC.